A single sample is the source of the 30 T cell receptor beta chains below, sequenced in a study of patients and donors after allogeneic stem cell transplantation (TCRdb year 2020). Library preparation was by RT-PCR. Sequencing took place on a NextSeq 550. The public reads were quality trimmed at Q25 with fastp and then assembled into clones with MiXCR by TCRdb, keeping productive beta chains. Entries that share a CDR3 protein sequence are merged under the most common genes and DNA. This sample comprises about a million distinct CDR3 sequences, more than 15% of them detected only once. The ten most abundant clones make up around 6% of the sample. Source material: blood, either unsorted or a sorted T cell fraction (not recorded which). The receptors come from a human donor who was either an allogeneic HSCT recipient or a stem cell or donor lymphocyte infusion donor (not recorded which). It is not recorded whose cells these are; they may come from a transplant donor.

The gene calls are TRBV11-1 and TRBJ2-2, with TRBD2 matching 9 bases. The CDR3 is 18 amino acids. CDR1 and CDR2 (germline): SGHAT, FQDESV (reference sequence). The ends lost 0 bases at V and 2 bases at J; junction bases unmatched: 7. The CDR3 loop reads CASSLAWREGDNTGELFF. The DNA of the CDR3 is TGTGCCAGCAGCTTAGCTTGGCGGGAGGGAGATAACACCGGGGAGCTGTTTTTT.

The chain links TRBV7-8 to TRBJ2-1; weak D call: TRBD2 (7 bases). CDR3 length: 15 amino acids. The germline V gene has CDR1 SGHVS and CDR2 FQNEAQ. Trimming took 6 bases from V and 8 from J, leaving 20 bases between them. The CDR3 reads CASSSGGGVIDEQFF. The CDR3 bases are TGTGCCAGCAGTTCGGGCGGGGGCGTAATCGATGAGCAGTTCTTC. The full variable domain, with the rest looked up from reference TRBV7-8 and TRBJ2-1, is GAGVSQSPRYKVAKRGQDVALRCDPISGHVSLFWYQQALGQGPEFLTYFQNEAQLDKSGLPSDRFFAERPEGSVSTLKIQRTQQEDSAVYLCASSSGGGVIDEQFFGPGTRLTVL.

J is TRBJ2-1 and V is TRBV20-1, with TRBD2 matching 7 bases. In germline, CDR1 is DFQATT, CDR2 SNEGSKA (reference sequence). J lost 8 bases, V lost 6 bases, and 16 bases had no gene match. The CDR3 is 15 residues long. The CDR3 spells CSAPPGGRYIDEQFF. CDR3 DNA: TGCAGTGCCCCCCCGGGCGGGAGATATATCGATGAGCAGTTCTTC.

This clonotype has more than one count but fewer than ten. This rearrangement joins TRBV29-1 to TRBJ2-1, with 7 bases fitting TRBD2. The V gene's germline CDR1 is SQVTM and CDR2 ANQGSEA. Losses at the gene ends were 7 bases for V and 9 bases for J; bases not matched to a gene: 9. The CDR3 loop spans 12 amino acids. The CDR3 loop is CSAQGLVGEQFF. As DNA, the CDR3 is TGCAGCGCCCAAGGACTAGTGGGTGAGCAGTTCTTC.

V gene TRBV5-5 combines with J gene TRBJ2-1; 12 positions agree with TRBD2. Per the germline V gene, CDR1 is SGHKS and CDR2 is YYEKEE (reference sequence). V gave up 3 bases and J gave up 10 bases; unmatched junction bases: 11. The CDR3 totals 16 residues. CDR3 coding DNA: TGTGCCAGCAGCTCCCAAATCCTAGCGGGAGGGTCCGAGCAGTTCTTC. Protein sequence: CASSSQILAGGSEQFF.

The chain carries TRBV4-1 and TRBJ1-1; a weak D match, TRBD1 (5 bases). The CDR3 totals 12 residues. Germline V lookup: CDR1 MGHRA, CDR2 YSYEKL. V lost 3 bases, J lost 8 bases, and 10 bases lay in between. CDR3 bases: TGCGCCAGCAGCCAGGGGGACTGGGAAGCTTTCTTT. Its protein product is CASSQGDWEAFF.

This clonotype has just one count. This may be a read error, as it is one base from a much larger clone. The rearrangement uses TRBV12-3 or TRBV12-4 and TRBJ2-4; 7 bases map to TRBD2. The J segment lost 4 bases and the V segment lost 8 bases, leaving 5 bases of the junction unmatched. This CDR3 has 13 residues. The DNA of the CDR3 is TGTGCCAGCGGTCCCGGGGGGAAAAACATTCAGTACTTC. Its translation: CASGPGGKNIQYF.

This clonotype was counted a few times. The chain couples TRBV29-1 to TRBJ2-2; TRBD1 agrees at 7 bases. The V and J ends lost 6 bases and 6 bases, in that order; junction bases with no gene match: 4. CDR1 is SQVTM, CDR2 ANQGSEA, per germline. This CDR3 comprises 12 residues. In nucleotides, the CDR3 is TGCAGCGTCCCGGGACAGTCCGGGGAGCTGTTTTTT. Protein product: CSVPGQSGELFF.

The chain has TRBV5-1 and TRBJ2-7; 7 bases are a match to TRBD1. The CDR3 contains 17 residues. Unmatched junction bases numbered 16, after V lost 3 bases and J lost 4 bases. Germline loops: CDR1 SGHRS, CDR2 YFSETQ. The CDR3 here is CASSSIRDSDLPYEQYF. The CDR3 nucleotides read TGCGCCAGCAGCTCCATCCGGGACAGCGACCTTCCTTACGAGCAGTACTTC. Based on the CDR3 plus reference TRBV5-1 and TRBJ2-7, the full variable domain is KAGVTQTPRYLIKTRGQQVTLSCSPISGHRSVSWYQQTPGQGLQFLFEYFSETQRNKGNFPGRFSGRQFSNSRSEMNVSTLELGDSALYLCASSSIRDSDLPYEQYFGPGTRLTVT.

A few counts support this clonotype. The chain is built from TRBV12-3 or TRBV12-4 and TRBJ1-1; 8 nucleotides match TRBD1. Losses at the gene ends were 6 bases for V and 3 bases for J; bases not matched to a gene: 9. The CDR3 contains 15 residues. CDR3 protein: CASRLSGTGHTEAFF. The CDR3 coding sequence is TGTGCCAGCAGACTATCCGGGACAGGCCACACTGAAGCTTTCTTT.

This rearrangement joins TRBV5-1 to TRBJ2-7; perhaps TRBD1 as D (6 bases). Looked up from germline, CDR1 is SGHRS and CDR2 is YFSETQ. With 4 bases removed from V and 0 bases from J, the gap between germline ends came to 11 bases. The CDR3 has 14 residues. This CDR3 reads CASSGTRSSYEQYF. The CDR3 nucleotides are TGCGCCAGCAGCGGGACAAGGAGCTCCTACGAGCAGTACTTC.

This clonotype appeared a few times. The gene calls are TRBV5-5 and TRBJ1-5, with 7 bases identical to TRBD1. The CDR3 is 15 residues long. The germline V gene encodes CDR1 SGHKS and CDR2 YYEKEE (reference sequence). The V and J ends lost 0 bases and 4 bases, in that order; junction bases with no gene match: 4. CDR3 DNA: TGTGCCAGCAGCTTGGACAGGGGACGAAATCAGCCCCAGCATTTT. It encodes CASSLDRGRNQPQHF. Drawing the rest from reference TRBV5-5 and TRBJ1-5, the complete variable domain is DAGVTQSPTHLIKTRGQQVTLRCSPISGHKSVSWYQQVLGQGPQFIFQYYEKEERGRGNFPDRFSARQFPNYSSELNVNALLLGDSALYLCASSLDRGRNQPQHFGDGTRLSIL.

The chain is built from TRBV27 and TRBJ1-2, with a possible D match to TRBD1 (5 bases). V was clipped by 9 bases and J by 3 bases, with 20 bases between them. Germline V CDR1 and CDR2: MNHEY, SMNVEV (reference sequence). This CDR3 comprises 15 residues. CDR3 protein: CASTPRRGPDYGYTF. The CDR3 DNA reads TGTGCCAGTACTCCCCGAAGGGGTCCAGACTATGGCTACACCTTC.

The rearrangement joins TRBV6-2 or TRBV6-3 to TRBJ2-7, with 11 positions matching TRBD2. Losses at the gene ends were 0 bases for V and 2 bases for J; bases not matched to a gene: 9. CDR1 MNHEY and CDR2 SVGEGT come from the germline V gene. This CDR3 is 18 amino acids long. The CDR3 reads CASSYSRGLAGGTYEQYF. For the CDR3, the DNA is TGTGCCAGCAGTTACTCGAGGGGGCTAGCGGGAGGTACCTACGAGCAGTACTTC.

The chain recombines TRBV6-5 with TRBJ2-2; D remains ambiguous. Germline assignment: CDR1 MNHEY and CDR2 SVGAGI. The CDR3 runs 11 residues. V lost 8 bases, J lost 10 bases, and 11 bases lay in between. CDR3 bases: TGTGCCAGCGCTGCCCGCACGGAGCTGTTTTTT. This encodes CASAARTELFF.

This clonotype was counted a few times. The rearrangement uses TRBV27 and TRBJ2-2; D is unresolved. The CDR3 length is 14 residues. Germline V CDR1 and CDR2: MNHEY, SMNVEV (reference sequence). V lost 3 bases to trimming and J lost 5 bases, with 10 bases between them. The CDR3 is CASSFAQHTGELFF. CDR3 nucleotide sequence: TGTGCCAGCAGTTTCGCCCAGCATACCGGGGAGCTGTTTTTT.

The chain uses TRBV5-1 and TRBJ2-1; TRBD1 matches at 8 bases. J lost 8 bases, V lost 2 bases, and 6 bases had no gene match. There are 14 residues in the CDR3. The germline V gene encodes CDR1 SGHRS and CDR2 YFSETQ. CDR3 in amino acids: CASSLKQGVDEQFF. CDR3 in DNA: TGCGCCAGCAGCTTAAAACAGGGGGTTGATGAGCAGTTCTTC.

This clonotype appeared a single time. The V call is TRBV15, the J call TRBJ1-5; D is possibly TRBD1 (5 bases). The CDR3 consists of 16 residues. The germline V gene encodes CDR1 LNHNV and CDR2 YYDKDF (reference sequence). V was cut by 1 base and J by 6 bases, with 16 bases left in between. In nucleotides, the CDR3 is TGTGCCACCAGCAGAGGAACTGGGGGGGTAAGTCAGCCCCAGCATTTT. This translates into CATSRGTGGVSQPQHF.

In its sample, this clonotype was seen a few times. The V call is TRBV6-5, the J call TRBJ2-1; D not certain. Looked up from germline, CDR1 is MNHEY and CDR2 is SVGAGI. Deletions cut 2 bases from V and 5 bases from J, with 10 bases between. This CDR3 is 14 amino acids long. DNA of the CDR3: TGTGCCAGCAGTTACCCTGGGCAAAACAATGAGCAGTTCTTC. This translates into CASSYPGQNNEQFF.

This clonotype was counted a few times. The J gene is TRBJ2-2, the V gene TRBV12-3 or TRBV12-4; 9 bases agree with TRBD1. V lost 11 bases to trimming and J lost 2 bases; unmatched junction nucleotides: 15. This CDR3 spans 17 amino acids. The CDR3 nucleotides are TGTGCCTCCACGTCCCCCGGGACAGGGAGTAACACCGGGGAGCTGTTTTTT. It yields the protein CASTSPGTGSNTGELFF.

CDR3 in amino acids: CASSYSGGQGGFQPQHF. In DNA, the CDR3 is TGTGCCAGCAGTTACTCGGGGGGACAGGGAGGATTTCAGCCCCAGCATTTT. The V call is TRBV6-5, the J call TRBJ1-5; 9 bases match TRBD1. Germline CDR1 MNHEY, CDR2 SVGAGI. The ends lost 0 bases at V and 6 bases at J; junction bases unmatched: 9. This CDR3 has 17 residues.

The V call is TRBV20-1, the J call TRBJ1-5; D uncertain. Germline V lookup: CDR1 DFQATT, CDR2 SNEGSKA (reference sequence). This CDR3 spans 10 amino acids. V gave up 6 bases and J gave up 11 bases, with 11 bases separating them. CDR3 protein: CSAPDGAQHF. Here the CDR3 DNA reads TGCAGTGCGCCGGATGGAGCCCAGCATTTT.

This sequence joins TRBV10-3 and TRBJ2-7; D ambiguous. Germline-derived CDR1 and CDR2 are ENHRY and SYGVKD. This CDR3 comprises 15 residues. Deletions cut 2 bases from V and 7 bases from J, with 18 bases between. CDR3 sequence: CAISEPGPQAGEQYF. Here the CDR3 DNA reads TGTGCCATCAGTGAGCCTGGGCCCCAGGCTGGGGAGCAGTACTTC.

The J gene is TRBJ2-5, the V gene TRBV7-2, with TRBD1 as a possible D gene (6 bases). V was cut by 5 bases and J by 0 bases, with 13 bases left in between. Germline CDR1 SGHTA, CDR2 FQGNSA. This CDR3 contains 15 residues. The CDR3 coding sequence is TGTGCCAGCAGCCGCGGACAGCTCGACCAAGAGACCCAGTACTTC. Translation gives CASSRGQLDQETQYF.

This clonotype was observed a few times. The genes are TRBV12-3 or TRBV12-4 and TRBJ2-5; D ambiguous. This CDR3 has 13 residues. Trimming removed 8 bases from V and 2 bases from J, with 12 bases in between. CDR3 protein: CASAQTTQETQYF. The CDR3, as DNA: TGTGCCAGCGCTCAAACTACTCAAGAGACCCAGTACTTC.

CDR3: CASSTRQGATTGELFF. The CDR3 nucleotides read TGTGCCAGCAGTACAAGACAGGGGGCGACCACCGGGGAGCTGTTTTTT. The chain links TRBV25-1 to TRBJ2-2; 10 nucleotides line up with TRBD1. Trimming removed 5 bases from V and 4 bases from J; junction bases left unmatched: 7. In germline, CDR1 is MGHDK, CDR2 SYGVNS. CDR3 length: 16 residues.

This clonotype was detected many times. The chain couples TRBV5-6 to TRBJ2-1; TRBD1 is a possible D gene (5 bases). This CDR3 is 14 amino acids long. V was trimmed by 0 bases and J by 4 bases, leaving 8 bases between them. CDR1 SGHDT and CDR2 YYEEEE come from the germline V gene. DNA of the CDR3: TGTGCCAGCAGCTTGGTAAGACAGTACAATGAGCAGTTCTTC. This translates into CASSLVRQYNEQFF. Based on the CDR3 plus reference TRBV5-6 and TRBJ2-1, the full variable domain is DAGVTQSPTHLIKTRGQQVTLRCSPKSGHDTVSWYQQALGQGPQFIFQYYEEEERQRGNFPDRFSGHQFPNYSSELNVNALLLGDSALYLCASSLVRQYNEQFFGPGTRLTVL.

This clonotype was counted between two and nine times. Here the CDR3 DNA reads TGCGCCAGCAGCTCCCAAGCGGGAGCAGATACGCAGTATTTT. It encodes CASSSQAGADTQYF. V and J are TRBV5-1 and TRBJ2-3, with TRBD2 identical over 8 bases. J lost 4 bases, V lost 3 bases, and 4 bases had no gene match. There are 14 residues in the CDR3. Per the germline V gene, CDR1 is SGHRS and CDR2 is YFSETQ.

The chain is built from TRBV20-1 and TRBJ2-3; 9 nucleotides agree with TRBD2. Looked up from germline, CDR1 is DFQATT and CDR2 is SNEGSKA (reference sequence). The CDR3 covers 15 residues. V shed 6 bases and J 2 bases; nucleotides not matched to a gene: 9. CDR3 region: CSAPNLAGPTDTQYF. In DNA form, the CDR3 reads TGCAGTGCGCCGAACCTAGCGGGGCCCACAGATACGCAGTATTTT.

V gene TRBV15 combines with J gene TRBJ2-1; 9 bases are shared with TRBD2. J was trimmed by 10 bases and V by 2 bases; bases with no gene match: 6. This CDR3 contains 14 residues. CDR1 is LNHNV and CDR2 is YYDKDF in the germline V gene (reference sequence). The chain's CDR3 is CATSRILAGDEQFF. The CDR3 DNA sequence: TGTGCCACCAGCAGAATATTAGCGGGAGACGAGCAGTTCTTC.